These 5 T cell receptor beta chains came from one sample sequenced in a study of CD8 T cells in Susac syndrome. An input of about 0.5 to 1 ug of RNA was subjected to reverse transcription using random hexamers. TCRdb fed the immunoSEQ multiplex PCR reads into MiXCR, producing one record per CDR3 protein. Seen here are fewer than 80,000 distinct CDR3 sequences, approximately 93% observed once, and the top ten hold about 0.48%. Sequenced: CD8+ T cells from PBMCs. The source of these receptors is a human donor with Susac syndrome.

The rearrangement uses TRBV28 and TRBJ2-1; 10 bases agree with TRBD1. The germline gives CDR1 MDHEN, CDR2 SYDVKM. The CDR3 contains 14 residues. The junction had 7 bases not matched to a gene; V was cut back by 6 bases and J by 8 bases. CDR3 in amino acids: CASSPRQGADEQFF. CDR3 DNA sequence: TGTGCCAGCAGCCCTCGACAGGGGGCAGATGAGCAGTTCTTC.

The chain employs TRBV27 and TRBJ1-2; D ambiguous. Germline CDR1 MNHEY, CDR2 SMNVEV (reference sequence). V shed 3 bases and J shed 2 bases, with 7 bases lying between them. The CDR3 loop spans 13 amino acids. The CDR3: CASSLGENYGYTF. The CDR3 DNA is TGTGCCAGCAGTTTGGGCGAGAACTATGGCTACACCTTC.

This sequence joins TRBV12-3 or TRBV12-4 and TRBJ1-2; D not resolved. The CDR3 length is 13 residues. V was pared by 6 bases and J by 7 bases, with 15 bases between. The CDR3 coding sequence is TGTGCCAGCAGCGGTGGGCTAGCTATTGGCTACACCTTC. Translated, it gives CASSGGLAIGYTF.

This clonotype was counted once. The chain links TRBV12-3 or TRBV12-4 to TRBJ2-2; D may be TRBD1 (6 bases). This CDR3 region has 13 residues. Trimming left V 4 bases short and J 6 bases short, with 9 bases between. The CDR3 DNA is TGTGCCAGCAGTTCGAACAGGGCCGGGGAGCTGTTTTTT. This sequence encodes CASSSNRAGELFF.

The V gene is TRBV24-1, the J gene TRBJ2-1; D possibly corresponds to TRBD2 (7 bases). The CDR3 is 14 residues long. V dropped 1 base and J dropped 8 bases, with 11 bases sitting between them. Germline CDR1 and CDR2: KGHDR and SFDVKD. The CDR3 reads CATSDFRGADEQFF. In DNA, the CDR3 is TGTGCCACCAGTGATTTCCGGGGGGCCGATGAGCAGTTCTTC.